The clone carrying this T cell receptor (beta chain) was detected a few times. What it binds is unknown. These data belong to a study of shared clonotypes between healthy human individuals. Study details: Each donor had three CD4 naive, three CD4 memory, two CD8 naive and one CD8 memory plate.

CD8 cells classed as naive were CD45RO-negative and positively selected for CCR7, excluding terminally differentiated effector memory CD45RA+ cells. The CDR3 totals 16 residues. Trimming took 0 bases from V and 4 from J, leaving 16 bases between them. CDR1 is SGDLS and CDR2 is YYNGEE in the germline V gene. Study-wide findings and caveats: Owing to a small donor count, the genetic and exposure-history diversity represented was limited.

Sequencing was performed with immunoSEQ multiplex PCR; in TCRdb, only in-frame clones are kept and a portion is missing. The table records around 2.1 million clones, 85% to 95% of them present only once. J is TRBJ1-1 and V is TRBV9, with TRBD1 as a possible D gene (5 bases). Sequenced sample: naive CD8+ T cells from PBMCs. This TCR came from a man in his late teens or twenties in good health. Some clones in this sample may be carry-over from other donors' samples. In DNA form, the CDR3 reads TGTGCCAGCAGCGTAGGACCCGTACCGGGGGGCACTGAAGCTTTCTTT. It codes for CASSVGPVPGGTEAFF.